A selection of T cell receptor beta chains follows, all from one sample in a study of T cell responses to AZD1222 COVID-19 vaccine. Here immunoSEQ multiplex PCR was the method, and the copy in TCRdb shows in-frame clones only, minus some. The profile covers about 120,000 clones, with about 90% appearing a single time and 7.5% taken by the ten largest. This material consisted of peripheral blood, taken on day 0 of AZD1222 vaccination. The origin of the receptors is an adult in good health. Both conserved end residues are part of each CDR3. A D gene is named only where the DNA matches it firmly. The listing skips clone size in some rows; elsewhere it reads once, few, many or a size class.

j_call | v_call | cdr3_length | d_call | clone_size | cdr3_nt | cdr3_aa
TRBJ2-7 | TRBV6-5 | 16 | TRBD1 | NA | TGTGCCAGCAGTTACGGTGGCCCGACAGGGTACAACGAGCAGTACTTC | CASSYGGPTGYNEQYF
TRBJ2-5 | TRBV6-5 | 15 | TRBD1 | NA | TGTGCCAGCAGTTACTCGACGACAGGGAGAGAGACCCAGTACTTC | CASSYSTTGRETQYF
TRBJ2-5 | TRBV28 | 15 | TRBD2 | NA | TGTGCCAGCAGTCCCTGGCTAGCGGGGGCCCGGACCCAGTACTTC | CASSPWLAGARTQYF
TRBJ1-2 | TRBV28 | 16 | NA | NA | TGTGCCAGCAGTTCCACCGCAGTCAGTGAGGACTATGGCTACACCTTC | CASSSTAVSEDYGYTF
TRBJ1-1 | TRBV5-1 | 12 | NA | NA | TGCGCCAGCAGCTACGGTCAAACTGAAGCTTTCTTT | CASSYGQTEAFF
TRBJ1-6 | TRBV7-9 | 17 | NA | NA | TGTGCCAGCAGCTTAAGTGTAGAGTCGTACCATAATTCACCCCTCCACTTT | CASSLSVESYHNSPLHF
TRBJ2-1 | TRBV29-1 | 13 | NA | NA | TGCAGCTCCCCGGGGCAGGGTGGCAATGAGCAGTTCTTC | CSSPGQGGNEQFF
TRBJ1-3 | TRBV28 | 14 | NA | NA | TGTGCCAGCAGTCGCGGGGCATTCGGAAACACCATATATTTT | CASSRGAFGNTIYF
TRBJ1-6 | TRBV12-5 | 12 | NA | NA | TGTGCTAGTGGTTTGGACAATTCACCCCTCCACTTT | CASGLDNSPLHF
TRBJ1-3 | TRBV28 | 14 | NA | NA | TGTGCCAGCACTGACGGAAGCTCTGGAAACACCATATATTTT | CASTDGSSGNTIYF
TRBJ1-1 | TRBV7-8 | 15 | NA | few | TGTGCCAGCAGCTTATACAGGGCAAAGAACACTGAAGCTTTCTTT | CASSLYRAKNTEAFF
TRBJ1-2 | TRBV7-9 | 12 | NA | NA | TGTGCCAGCAGCTCGGGTCTCTATGGCTACACCTTC | CASSSGLYGYTF
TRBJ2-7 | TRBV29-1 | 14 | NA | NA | TGCAGCGTTGTGGGCAGGCCGAAAGCCTACGAGCAGTACTTC | CSVVGRPKAYEQYF
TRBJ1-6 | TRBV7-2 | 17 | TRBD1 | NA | TGTGCCAGCAGCCACCGGGACAGGGGTCTTATTAACTCACCCCTCCACTTT | CASSHRDRGLINSPLHF
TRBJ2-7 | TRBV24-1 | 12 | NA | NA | TGTGCCACCAGTGATTCAGGGGAAGAGCAGTACTTC | CATSDSGEEQYF
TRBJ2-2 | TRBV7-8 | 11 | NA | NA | TGTGCCAGCAGCCCCGGTACGGAGCTGTTTTTT | CASSPGTELFF
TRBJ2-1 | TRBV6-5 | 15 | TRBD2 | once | TGTGCCAGCAGTTACGATACTAGCGTCTACAATGAGCAGTTCTTC | CASSYDTSVYNEQFF
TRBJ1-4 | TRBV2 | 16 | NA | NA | TGTGCCAGCAGTGAACCGATTGGGCGTTTTAATGAAAAACTGTTTTTT | CASSEPIGRFNEKLFF
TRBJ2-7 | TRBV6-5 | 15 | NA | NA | TGTGCCAGCAGTTACGACTCGGACAGAGCCTACGAGCAGTACTTC | CASSYDSDRAYEQYF
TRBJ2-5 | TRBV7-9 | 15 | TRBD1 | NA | TGTGCCAGCAGCCGGAGGCCGGGACAGAAAGAGACCCAGTACTTC | CASSRRPGQKETQYF
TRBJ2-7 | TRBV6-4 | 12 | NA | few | TGTGCCAGCGGGACTCGTTCGGGCGAGCAGTACTTC | CASGTRSGEQYF
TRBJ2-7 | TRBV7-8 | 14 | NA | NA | TGTGCCAGCAGCTCGAGACTAGGGCCCTACGAGCAGTACTTC | CASSSRLGPYEQYF
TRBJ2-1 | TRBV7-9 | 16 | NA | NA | TGTGCCAGCACCCCTAGACTGGGGATCTCCTACAATGAGCAGTTCTTC | CASTPRLGISYNEQFF
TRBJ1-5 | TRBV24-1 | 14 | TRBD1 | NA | TGTGCCACCAGTGCGGCAGGGGGGGGTCAGCCCCAGCATTTT | CATSAAGGGQPQHF
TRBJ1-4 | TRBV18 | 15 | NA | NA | TGTGCCAGCTCACCTCTCAGTGTGAGTCATGAAAAACTGTTTTTT | CASSPLSVSHEKLFF
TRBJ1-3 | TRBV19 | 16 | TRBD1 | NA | TGTGCCAGTAGAAGACAGGGGGTGAGCTCTGGAAACACCATATATTTT | CASRRQGVSSGNTIYF
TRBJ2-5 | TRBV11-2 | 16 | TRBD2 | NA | TGTGCCAGCAGCTTTATAGCGGGGGGGACTGGGGAGACCCAGTACTTC | CASSFIAGGTGETQYF
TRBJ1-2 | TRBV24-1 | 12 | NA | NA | TGTGCCACCGAGGCGGACAGCTATGGCTACACCTTC | CATEADSYGYTF
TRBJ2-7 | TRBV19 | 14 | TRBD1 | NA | TGTGCCAGTAGTACGACAGGGAGCTCCTACGAGCAGTACTTC | CASSTTGSSYEQYF
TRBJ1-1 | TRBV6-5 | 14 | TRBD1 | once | TGTGCCAGCACGCCACAGGGGGTGAACACTGAAGCTTTCTTT | CASTPQGVNTEAFF
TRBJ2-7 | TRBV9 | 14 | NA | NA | TGTGCCAGCAGCGAGGGGATTGGATCCTACGAGCAGTACTTC | CASSEGIGSYEQYF
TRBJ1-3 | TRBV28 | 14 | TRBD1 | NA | TGTGCCAGCAGTTTAGGACAGGCCCCTGTCGCCATATATTTT | CASSLGQAPVAIYF